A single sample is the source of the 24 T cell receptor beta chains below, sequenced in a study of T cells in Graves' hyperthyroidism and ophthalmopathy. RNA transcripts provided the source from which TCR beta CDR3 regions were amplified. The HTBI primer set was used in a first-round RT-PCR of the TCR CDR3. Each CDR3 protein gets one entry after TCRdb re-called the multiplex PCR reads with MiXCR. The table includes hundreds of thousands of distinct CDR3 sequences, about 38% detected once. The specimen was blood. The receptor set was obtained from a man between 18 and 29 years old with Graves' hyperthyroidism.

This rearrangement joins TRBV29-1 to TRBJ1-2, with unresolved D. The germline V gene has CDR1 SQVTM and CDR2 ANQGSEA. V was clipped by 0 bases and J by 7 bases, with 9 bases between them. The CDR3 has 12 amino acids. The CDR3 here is CSVEEGSFGYTF. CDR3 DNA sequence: TGCAGCGTTGAAGAGGGTTCGTTTGGCTACACCTTC.

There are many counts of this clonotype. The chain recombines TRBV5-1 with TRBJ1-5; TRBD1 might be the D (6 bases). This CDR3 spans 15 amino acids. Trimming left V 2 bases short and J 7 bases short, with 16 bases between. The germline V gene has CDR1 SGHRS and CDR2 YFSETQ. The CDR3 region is CASSLRGALGQPQHF. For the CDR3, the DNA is TGCGCCAGCAGCTTAAGGGGGGCGCTGGGACAGCCCCAGCATTTT. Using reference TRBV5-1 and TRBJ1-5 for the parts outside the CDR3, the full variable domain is KAGVTQTPRYLIKTRGQQVTLSCSPISGHRSVSWYQQTPGQGLQFLFEYFSETQRNKGNFPGRFSGRQFSNSRSEMNVSTLELGDSALYLCASSLRGALGQPQHFGDGTRLSIL.

The CDR3 sequence is CASSLGTLPTGELFF. CDR3 nucleotides: TGTGCCAGCAGTCTTGGGACCCTCCCGACCGGGGAGCTGTTTTTT. This chain links TRBV6-5 with TRBJ2-2, with D perhaps given as TRBD1 or TRBD2 (5 bases each). This CDR3 comprises 15 residues. Germline CDR1 reads MNHEY; CDR2 reads SVGAGI. With 5 bases removed from V and 5 bases from J, the gap between germline ends came to 15 bases.

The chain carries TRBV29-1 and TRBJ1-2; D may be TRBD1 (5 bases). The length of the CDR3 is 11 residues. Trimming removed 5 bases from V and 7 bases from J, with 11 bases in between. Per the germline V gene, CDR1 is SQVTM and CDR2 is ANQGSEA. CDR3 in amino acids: CSVRGKGGYTF. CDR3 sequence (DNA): TGCAGCGTTAGGGGTAAGGGTGGCTACACCTTC.

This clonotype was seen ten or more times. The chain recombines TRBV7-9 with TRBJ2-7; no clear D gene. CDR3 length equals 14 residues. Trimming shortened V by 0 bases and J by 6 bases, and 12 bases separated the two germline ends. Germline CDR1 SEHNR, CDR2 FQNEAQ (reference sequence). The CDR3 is CASSLAVKSTEQYF. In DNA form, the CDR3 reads TGTGCCAGCAGCTTAGCGGTAAAGTCCACCGAGCAGTACTTC.

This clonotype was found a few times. CDR3 protein: CASSLRGESSYEQYF. The CDR3 DNA reads TGTGCCAGCAGCTTACGGGGTGAAAGCTCCTACGAGCAGTACTTC. This rearrangement joins TRBV7-2 to TRBJ2-7; D is possibly TRBD2 (5 bases). Germline V lookup: CDR1 SGHTA, CDR2 FQGNSA. V was cut by 2 bases and J by 0 bases, with 11 bases left in between. The CDR3 loop spans 15 amino acids.

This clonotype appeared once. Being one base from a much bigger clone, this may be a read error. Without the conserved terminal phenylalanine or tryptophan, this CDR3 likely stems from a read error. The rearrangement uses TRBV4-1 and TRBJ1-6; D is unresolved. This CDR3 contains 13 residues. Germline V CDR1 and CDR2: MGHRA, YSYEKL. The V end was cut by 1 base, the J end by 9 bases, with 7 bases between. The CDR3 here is CASSQGQVSPLHL. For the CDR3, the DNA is TGCGCCAGCAGCCAAGGGCAAGTTTCACCCCTCCACCTT.

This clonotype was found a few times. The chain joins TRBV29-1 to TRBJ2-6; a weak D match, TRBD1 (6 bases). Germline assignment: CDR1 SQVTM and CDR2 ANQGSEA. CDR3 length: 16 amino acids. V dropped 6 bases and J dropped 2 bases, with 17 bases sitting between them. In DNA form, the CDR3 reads TGCAGCGTATCCGGGACAAATTTCACTGGGGCCAACGTCCTGACTTTC. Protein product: CSVSGTNFTGANVLTF.

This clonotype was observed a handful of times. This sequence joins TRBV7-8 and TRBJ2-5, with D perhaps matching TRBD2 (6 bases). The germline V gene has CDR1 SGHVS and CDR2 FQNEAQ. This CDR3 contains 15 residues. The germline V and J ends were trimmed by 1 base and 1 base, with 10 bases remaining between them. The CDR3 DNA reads TGTGCCAGCAGCTTAGGGGAGGCCACCCAAGAGACCCAGTACTTC. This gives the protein CASSLGEATQETQYF.

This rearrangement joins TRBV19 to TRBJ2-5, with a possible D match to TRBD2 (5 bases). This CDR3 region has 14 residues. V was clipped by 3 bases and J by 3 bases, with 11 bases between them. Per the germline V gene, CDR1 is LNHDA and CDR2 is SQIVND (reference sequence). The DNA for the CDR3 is TGTGCCAGTAGTATTGTCGACGGGGAAGAGACCCAGTACTTC. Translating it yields CASSIVDGEETQYF.

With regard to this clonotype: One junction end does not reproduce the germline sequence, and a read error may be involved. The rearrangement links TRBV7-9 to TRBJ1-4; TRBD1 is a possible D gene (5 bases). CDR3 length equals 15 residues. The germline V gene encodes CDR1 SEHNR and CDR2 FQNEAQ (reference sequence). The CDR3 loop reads CASSPLASRGEKLFF. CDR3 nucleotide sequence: TGCGCCAGCAGCCCCCTTGCCTCACGGGGGGAAAAACTGTTTTTT.

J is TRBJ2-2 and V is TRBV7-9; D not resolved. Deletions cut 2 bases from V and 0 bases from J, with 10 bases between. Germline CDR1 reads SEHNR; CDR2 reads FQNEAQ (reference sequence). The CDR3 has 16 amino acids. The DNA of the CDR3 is TGTGCCAGCAGCTTATTCAACAGCGCGAACACCGGGGAGCTGTTTTTT. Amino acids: CASSLFNSANTGELFF.

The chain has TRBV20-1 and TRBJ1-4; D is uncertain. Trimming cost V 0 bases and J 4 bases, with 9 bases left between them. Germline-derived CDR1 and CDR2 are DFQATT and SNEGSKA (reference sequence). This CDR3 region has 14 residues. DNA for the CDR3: TGCAGTGCTAGAGATATGGGGAATAATGAAAAACTGTTTTTT. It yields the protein CSARDMGNNEKLFF.

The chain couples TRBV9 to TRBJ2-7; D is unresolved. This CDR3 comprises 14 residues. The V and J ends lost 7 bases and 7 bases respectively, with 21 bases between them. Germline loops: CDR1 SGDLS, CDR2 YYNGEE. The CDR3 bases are TGTGCCAGCGGCGAGGAGTCTGGGGTGGGTGAGCAGTACTTC. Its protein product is CASGEESGVGEQYF.

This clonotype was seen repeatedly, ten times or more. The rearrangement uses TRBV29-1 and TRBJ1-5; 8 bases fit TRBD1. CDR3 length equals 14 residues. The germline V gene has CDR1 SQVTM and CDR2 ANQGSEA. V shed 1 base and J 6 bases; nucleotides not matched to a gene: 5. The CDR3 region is CSVEGGTGSQPQHF. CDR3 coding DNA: TGCAGCGTTGAAGGCGGGACAGGCTCTCAGCCCCAGCATTTT.

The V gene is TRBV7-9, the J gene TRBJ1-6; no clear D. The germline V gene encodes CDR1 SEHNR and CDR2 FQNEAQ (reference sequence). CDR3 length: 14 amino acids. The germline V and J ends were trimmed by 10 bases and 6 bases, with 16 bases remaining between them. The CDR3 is CATGAGSSNSPLHF. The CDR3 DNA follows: TGTGCCACCGGCGCGGGCAGCAGTAATTCACCCCTCCACTTT.

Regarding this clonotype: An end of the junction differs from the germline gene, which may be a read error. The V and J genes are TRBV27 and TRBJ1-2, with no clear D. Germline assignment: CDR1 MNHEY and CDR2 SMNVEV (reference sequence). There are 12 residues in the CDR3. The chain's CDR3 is CATSDSPGAYTF. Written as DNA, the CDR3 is TGTGCCACCAGTGATTCTCCAGGTGCCTACACCTTC.

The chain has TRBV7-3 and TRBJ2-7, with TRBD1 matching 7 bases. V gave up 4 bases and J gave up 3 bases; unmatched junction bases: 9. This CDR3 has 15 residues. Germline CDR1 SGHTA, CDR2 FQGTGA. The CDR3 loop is CASSSTPGDSYEQYF. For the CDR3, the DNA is TGTGCCAGCAGCTCTACGCCTGGGGACAGCTACGAGCAGTACTTC.

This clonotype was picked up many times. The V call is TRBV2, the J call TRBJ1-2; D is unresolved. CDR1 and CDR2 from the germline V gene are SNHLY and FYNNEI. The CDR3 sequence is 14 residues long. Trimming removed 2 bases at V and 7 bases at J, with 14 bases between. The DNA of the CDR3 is TGTGCCAGCAGTGAACTCCAGGAATGGGGTGGCTACACCTTC. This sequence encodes CASSELQEWGGYTF. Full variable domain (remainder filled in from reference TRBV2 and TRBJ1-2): EPEVTQTPSHQVTQMGQEVILRCVPISNHLYFYWYRQILGQKVEFLVSFYNNEISEKSEIFDDQFSVERPDGSNFTLKIRSTKLEDSAMYFCASSELQEWGGYTFGSGTRLTVV.

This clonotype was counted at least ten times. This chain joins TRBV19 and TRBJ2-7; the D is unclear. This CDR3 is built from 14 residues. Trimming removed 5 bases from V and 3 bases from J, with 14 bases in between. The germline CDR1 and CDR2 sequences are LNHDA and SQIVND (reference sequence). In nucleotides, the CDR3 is TGTGCCAGTAGTTCTCTAGTTGGAGTCTACGAGCAGTACTTC. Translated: CASSSLVGVYEQYF. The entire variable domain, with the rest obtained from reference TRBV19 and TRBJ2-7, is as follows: DGGITQSPKYLFRKEGQNVTLSCEQNLNHDAMYWYRQDPGQGLRLIYYSQIVNDFQKGDIAEGYSVSREKKESFPLTVTSAQKNPTAFYLCASSSLVGVYEQYFGPGTRLTVT.

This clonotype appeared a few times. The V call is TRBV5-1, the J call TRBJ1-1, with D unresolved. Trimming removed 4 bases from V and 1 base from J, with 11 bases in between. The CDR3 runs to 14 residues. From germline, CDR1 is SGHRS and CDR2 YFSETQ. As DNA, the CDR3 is TGCGCCAGCAGCGCCGGGGTCGAGAACACTGAAGCTTTCTTT. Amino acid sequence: CASSAGVENTEAFF.

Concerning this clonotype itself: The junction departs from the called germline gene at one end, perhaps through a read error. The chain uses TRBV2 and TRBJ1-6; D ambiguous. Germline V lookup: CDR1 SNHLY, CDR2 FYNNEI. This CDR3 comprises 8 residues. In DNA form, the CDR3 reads TGTGCCAGCAGTGTGGGCCAGTTT. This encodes CASSVGQF. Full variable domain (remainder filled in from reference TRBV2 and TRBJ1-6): EPEVTQTPSHQVTQMGQEVILRCVPISNHLYFYWYRQILGQKVEFLVSFYNNEISEKSEIFDDQFSVERPDGSNFTLKIRSTKLEDSAMYFCASSVGQFGNGTRLTVT.

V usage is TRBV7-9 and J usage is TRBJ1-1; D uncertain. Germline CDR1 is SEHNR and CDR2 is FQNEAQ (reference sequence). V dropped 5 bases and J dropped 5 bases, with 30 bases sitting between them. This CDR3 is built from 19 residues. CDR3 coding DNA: TGTGCCAGCAGCCGGTGGAAGGGCGGCGAAGCCAGGCTGGGGACTGAAGCTTTCTTT. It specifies CASSRWKGGEARLGTEAFF.

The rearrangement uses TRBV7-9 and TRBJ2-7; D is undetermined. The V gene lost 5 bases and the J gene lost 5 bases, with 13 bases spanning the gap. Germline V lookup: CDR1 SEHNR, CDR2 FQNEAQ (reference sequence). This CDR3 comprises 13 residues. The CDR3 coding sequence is TGTGCCAGCAGCCTGTGGTTTCAGAACGAGCAGTACTTC. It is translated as CASSLWFQNEQYF.